This T cell receptor (beta chain) was sequenced for a study of T cell responses to AZD1222 COVID-19 vaccine. The protocol was immunoSEQ multiplex PCR, while the TCRdb copy is restricted to in-frame clones and leaves out a portion. In the table there are about 170,000 clones, over 80% of which are singletons. This clone has just one count. The same CDR3 also results from other DNA sequences found in this sample. The CDR3 totals 13 residues. Germline assignment: CDR1 SGHRS and CDR2 YFSETQ. The V and J ends lost 0 bases and 2 bases respectively, with 5 bases between them. The sequenced sample was peripheral blood, obtained 28 days after the second dose of the MenACWY control vaccine. The chain joins TRBV5-1 to TRBJ1-2; D is perhaps TRBD1 (5 bases). The TCR was taken from an adult who received the MenACWY meningococcal vaccine as a control. The chain's CDR3 is CASSLGGNYGYTF. The CDR3 nucleotides are TGCGCCAGCAGCTTGGGGGGCAACTATGGCTACACCTTC.